This T cell receptor beta chain is drawn from a study of blood T cell repertoires in COVID-19. Study at large: The study drew acute and convalescent COVID-19 samples from the United States, Italy and Spain.

The table came from immunoSEQ multiplex PCR; TCRdb's copy has only in-frame clones and leaves some out. The repertoire holds under 300,000 clones, with nearly 90% as singletons. The CDR3 length is 19 residues. V was clipped by 0 bases and J by 0 bases, with 19 bases between them. Germline CDR1 is SGHRS and CDR2 is YFSETQ. The sample consisted of peripheral blood. The chain couples TRBV5-1 to TRBJ2-1, with D maybe TRBD2 (6 bases). The receptor was isolated from a woman in her thirties or forties who had recovered from COVID-19. The CDR3 reads CASSLGGAGSGSSYNEQFF. DNA of the CDR3: TGCGCCAGCAGCTTGGGCGGGGCGGGGAGCGGAAGCTCCTACAATGAGCAGTTCTTC.